This record concerns one T cell receptor (beta chain) sequence. Its specificity is unknown. This sample was included in a study of T cell responses to AZD1222 COVID-19 vaccine. Assay used: immunoSEQ multiplex PCR; TCRdb lists only in-frame clones, some missing. The sample lists about 97,000 clones, around 89% occurring once. Study conclusions and caveats: Just six AZD1222 recipients were seropositive at baseline. All repertoire sampling was performed exclusively after the peak T cell response.

The sequences come from peripheral blood, collected on day 0 of AZD1222 vaccination. This TCR was recovered from an adult in good health.

CDR3 nucleotides: TGTGCCAGCAGCCCCAGGGACGATAACACTGAAGCTTTCTTT. It is translated as CASSPRDDNTEAFF. This chain joins TRBV9 and TRBJ1-1; TRBD1 is a possible D gene (5 bases). The V gene's germline CDR1 is SGDLS and CDR2 YYNGEE. The V gene lost 4 bases and the J gene lost 2 bases, with 12 bases spanning the gap. This CDR3 is 14 amino acids long.